The present T cell receptor (beta chain) was sequenced within a study of CD8 T cells in ankylosing spondylitis (dated by TCRdb to the late 2010s). Concerning the study at large: The study set out to find disease-linked TCR variants by profiling T cell receptor beta repertoires in ankylosing spondylitis patients and healthy donors. The full study cohort was made up of 20 to 25 ankylosing spondylitis patients and approximately 100 healthy donors. Peripheral blood was sampled, and synovial fluid was additionally collected from ankylosing spondylitis patients.

This clonotype occurred a few times. Its antigen has not been determined. Nothing much larger sits one base from this clone, and base qualities are not available. The CDR1 and CDR2 encoded by the germline V gene are MNHEY and SVGAGI. V and J are truncated by 2 bases and 2 bases respectively, leaving an intervening sequence of 10 bases. The CDR3 spans 14 residues, from the cysteine through the phenylalanine. CDR3 DNA only is kept here, 42 bases in frame from base 1. What the study reported, not specific to this receptor: The disease-linked clones were reported as significantly enriched in matched synovial fluid samples from ankylosing spondylitis patients. Blood from ankylosing spondylitis patients appeared to be characterized by a TCR beta motif composed of under ten highly homologous amino acid variants. Some of the motif variants had been reported before in the synovial fluid and blood of reactive arthritis patients, a finding that suggests common disease-initiation mechanisms. In peripheral blood, the disease-linked clones were found at relatively low frequencies and had a CD8+ phenotype.

Instrument on record: Illumina HiSeq 2500. TCR beta libraries were prepared by quantitative 5'-RACE with molecular barcodes. The authors' analysis ran thus. To identify disease-linked TCR variants, a new computational method was used, one built on a probabilistic model of VDJ rearrangement. TCRdb reanalyzed the raw reads on its own, using fastp at Q25 for trimming and MiXCR for clone calling, and kept in-frame beta chains. All rows with the same CDR3 protein become a single entry with the most common DNA and genes. The V and J calls reflect TCRdb's pipeline rather than the authors' work. Recorded for this sample are under 450,000 distinct CDR3 sequences; 20% of them occurred a single time. The ten most abundant clones make up less than 15% of the sample.

The sample taken for sequencing was blood, either unsorted or a sorted T cell fraction (not recorded which). This TCR derives from a male donor with ankylosing spondylitis or in good health (not recorded which). The rearrangement joined TRBV6-5 to TRBJ2-7; a tentative D call is TRBD2 (6 bases match). The CDR3 has the sequence CASSYGTGAYEQYF. The DNA is as follows: TGTGCCAGCAGTTACGGGACGGGAGCCTACGAGCAGTACTTC.